The 32 T cell receptor beta chains presented below share a single source sample, sequenced in a study of post-analysis software for immune sequencing data. Tagging with unique molecular identifiers was a feature of the TCR beta cDNA libraries. Via MiXCR, TCRdb re-called the PCR reads, giving one row per CDR3 protein. Among 150,000 to 200,000 distinct CDR3 sequences, 35% to 40% were seen once, and the ten largest hold 28%. Material: blood, obtained after autologous hematopoietic stem cell transplantation. The receptors stem from a girl between 10 and 17 years old with multiple sclerosis.

This clonotype was seen a handful of times. The rearrangement links TRBV11-2 to TRBJ1-5, with D possibly TRBD1 on 6 matching bases. V was pared by 9 bases and J by 2 bases, with 14 bases between. The CDR3 has 14 residues. The germline CDR1 and CDR2 sequences are SGHAT and FQNNGV. CDR3 DNA sequence: TGTGCCAGGGGAGGGGGACTCGGCAATCAGCCCCAGCATTTT. This gives the protein CARGGGLGNQPQHF.

The gene calls are TRBV29-1 and TRBJ2-5, with 11 nucleotides matching TRBD2. The V and J ends lost 7 bases and 5 bases, in that order; junction bases with no gene match: 12. Per the germline V gene, CDR1 is SQVTM and CDR2 is ANQGSEA. CDR3 length: 15 amino acids. The CDR3 DNA reads as TGCAGCGGCGCCGGGACTAGCGGAGTGGGGGAGACCCAGTACTTC. Its translation is CSGAGTSGVGETQYF.

As regards this clonotype: Because the CDR3 is missing its conserved closing phenylalanine or tryptophan, this is likely a read error. The chain uses TRBV28 and TRBJ2-1; D is possibly TRBD2 (6 bases). V was cut by 7 bases and J by 9 bases, with 13 bases left in between. CDR1 and CDR2 (germline): MDHEN, SYDVKM. This CDR3 comprises 12 residues. As DNA, the CDR3 is TGTGCCAGCATCACGGGACTCGGTGAGCAGTTCGTC. This gives the protein CASITGLGEQFV.

The chain links TRBV28 to TRBJ1-2; a possible D gene is TRBD1 (6 bases). There are 14 residues in the CDR3. Germline V lookup: CDR1 MDHEN, CDR2 SYDVKM. Trimming cost V 3 bases and J 5 bases, with 13 bases left between them. CDR3 nucleotide sequence: TGTGCCAGCAGTTTCCCCGGACAGACTTATGGCTACACCTTC. It is translated as CASSFPGQTYGYTF.

The gene calls are TRBV7-2 and TRBJ2-7, with 14 bases matching TRBD2. Germline CDR1 and CDR2: SGHTA and FQGNSA. The junction had 6 bases not matched to a gene; V was cut back by 4 bases and J by 4 bases. The length of the CDR3 is 16 residues. CDR3 nucleotides: TGTGCCAGCAGCTGGGGGACTAGCGGGAGCGGATACGAGCAGTACTTC. It codes for CASSWGTSGSGYEQYF. Supplemented by reference TRBV7-2 and TRBJ2-7, the full variable domain reads GAGVSQSPSNKVTEKGKDVELRCDPISGHTALYWYRQSLGQGLEFLIYFQGNSAPDKSGLPSDRFSAERTGGSVSTLTIQRTQQEDSAVYLCASSWGTSGSGYEQYFGPGTRLTVT.

This clonotype was seen only a few times. V usage is TRBV2 and J usage is TRBJ1-1, with D unresolved. Looked up from germline, CDR1 is SNHLY and CDR2 is FYNNEI. The CDR3 is made up of 13 amino acids. V lost 5 bases to trimming and J lost 4 bases, with 11 bases between them. The CDR3 loop is CASSFEGSTEAFF. The CDR3 nucleotides are TGTGCCAGCAGTTTTGAAGGTTCCACTGAAGCTTTCTTT.

The gene calls are TRBV5-6 and TRBJ2-7; 9 nucleotides match TRBD2. CDR3 length: 15 amino acids. V shed 0 bases, J shed 3 bases, and the junction held 4 bases outside the gene matches. The germline gives CDR1 SGHDT, CDR2 YYEEEE. The CDR3 sequence: CASSLGLADIYEQYF. CDR3 nucleotide sequence: TGTGCCAGCAGCTTGGGACTAGCGGATATCTACGAGCAGTACTTC.

In its sample, this clonotype was seen a few times. The V gene is TRBV20-1, the J gene TRBJ2-5; TRBD1 matches 7 bases. The J call may be mistaken, given a closer DNA end match to TRBJ2-7. Germline loops: CDR1 DFQATT, CDR2 SNEGSKA (reference sequence). The CDR3 has 13 amino acids. DNA of the CDR3: TGCAGTGCTAGGGGACAGAGGTCCTACGAGCAGTACTTC. Its translation is CSARGQRSYEQYF.

This clonotype was counted ten times or more. The V and J genes are TRBV29-1 and TRBJ2-7; D not resolved. The germline V and J ends were trimmed by 4 bases and 5 bases, with 9 bases remaining between them. Germline CDR1 reads SQVTM; CDR2 reads ANQGSEA. This CDR3 is built from 11 residues. The CDR3 loop is CSVGPSNEQYF. CDR3 bases: TGCAGCGTTGGGCCCTCGAACGAGCAGTACTTC.

This clonotype turned up a few times. The chain has TRBV6-1 and TRBJ2-7; TRBD2 matches at 13 bases. V gave up 7 bases and J gave up 3 bases; unmatched junction bases: 3. The germline V gene encodes CDR1 MNHNS and CDR2 SASEGT. CDR3 size: 14 residues. CDR3: CASTRTSGSYEQYF. DNA of the CDR3: TGTGCCAGCACTCGGACTAGCGGGAGCTACGAGCAGTACTTC.

This clonotype appeared a few times. This chain uses TRBV12-3 or TRBV12-4 with TRBJ1-5; D is unresolved. Trimming shortened V by 3 bases and J by 5 bases, and 5 bases separated the two germline ends. The CDR3 extends over 12 amino acids. CDR3 region: CASSFSDQPQHF. In DNA form, the CDR3 reads TGTGCCAGCAGTTTTTCGGATCAGCCCCAGCATTTT.

This clonotype was seen at least ten times. At one end, the junction sequence differs from germline, possibly due to a read error. V usage is TRBV4-1 and J usage is TRBJ1-2; D perhaps matches TRBD1 (5 bases). The CDR3 covers 14 residues. CDR1 is MGHRA and CDR2 is YSYEKL in the germline V gene. CDR3 in amino acids: CASSQGWGNYGYTF. The CDR3 coding sequence is TGTGCCAGCAGCCAAGGGTGGGGGAACTATGGCTACACCTTC.

The genes are TRBV12-3 or TRBV12-4 and TRBJ2-7; D unresolved. Deletions cut 3 bases from V and 6 bases from J, with 9 bases between. The CDR3 has 12 residues. In DNA form, the CDR3 reads TGTGCCAGCAGTTTCGGAACAAGCGAGCAGTACTTC. It yields the protein CASSFGTSEQYF.

This clonotype has a handful of counts. The gene calls are TRBV7-3 and TRBJ2-1; D not resolved. Trimming removed 3 bases at V and 4 bases at J, with 7 bases between. The CDR3 totals 13 residues. Germline lookup yields CDR1 SGHTA and CDR2 FQGTGA. The CDR3 nucleotides are TGTGCCAGCAGCTTCGACGGATACAATGAGCAGTTCTTC. Translation: CASSFDGYNEQFF.

The chain recombines TRBV6-2 or TRBV6-3 with TRBJ2-3, with no clear D. V lost 6 bases to trimming and J lost 2 bases, with 15 bases between them. Looked up from germline, CDR1 is MNHEY and CDR2 is SVGEGT. This CDR3 spans 15 amino acids. CDR3 residues: CASRPRQVTTDTQYF. The CDR3, as DNA: TGTGCCAGCAGACCTAGGCAGGTGACCACAGATACGCAGTATTTT.

This clonotype has more than one count but fewer than ten. The chain's CDR3 is CASSSGLAGVREEQFF. In DNA, the CDR3 is TGTGCCAGCAGCTCTGGACTAGCGGGGGTCCGGGAGGAGCAGTTCTTC. The V and J genes are TRBV11-2 and TRBJ2-1; TRBD2 aligns across 13 bases. With 4 bases clipped from V and 10 bases from J, the junction kept 10 bases outside the gene matches. Germline V gives CDR1 SGHAT, CDR2 FQNNGV. The CDR3 extends over 16 amino acids. Full variable domain (remainder filled in from reference TRBV11-2 and TRBJ2-1): EAGVAQSPRYKIIEKRQSVAFWCNPISGHATLYWYQQILGQGPKLLIQFQNNGVVDDSQLPKDRFSAERLKGVDSTLKIQPAKLEDSAVYLCASSSGLAGVREEQFFGPGTRLTVL.

This clonotype was recorded at least ten times. The rearrangement uses TRBV28 and TRBJ2-7; D might be TRBD2 (5 bases). V shed 3 bases and J shed 0 bases, with 9 bases lying between them. The CDR3 has 14 amino acids. The germline CDR1 and CDR2 sequences are MDHEN and SYDVKM. CDR3 nucleotides: TGTGCCAGCAGTTTTGGCGGGCTCTCCTACGAGCAGTACTTC. Residues: CASSFGGLSYEQYF.

The CDR3 reads CASSRSGGIGYEQYF. The CDR3 bases are TGTGCCAGCAGCCGATCAGGGGGAATCGGATACGAGCAGTACTTC. The chain employs TRBV7-8 and TRBJ2-7, with TRBD1 matching over 7 bases. CDR1 and CDR2 from the germline V gene are SGHVS and FQNEAQ. V was clipped by 5 bases and J by 4 bases; unmatched bases: 11. The CDR3 consists of 15 residues.

The V and J genes are TRBV29-1 and TRBJ1-2; a possible D gene is TRBD1 (5 bases). The CDR3 totals 10 residues. Germline loops: CDR1 SQVTM, CDR2 ANQGSEA. Trimming removed 3 bases at V and 10 bases at J, with 9 bases between. The CDR3 region has the DNA TGCAGCGTTGAGGCGGGGGACTACACCTTC. Residues: CSVEAGDYTF.

This clonotype was seen a handful of times. This chain uses TRBV12-3 or TRBV12-4 with TRBJ1-1; a weak D match, TRBD1 (5 bases). The length of the CDR3 is 14 residues. V was pared by 5 bases and J by 1 base, with 11 bases between. CDR3 amino acids: CASSGRGWNTEAFF. CDR3 DNA sequence: TGTGCCAGCAGTGGTCGGGGCTGGAACACTGAAGCTTTCTTT.

This rearrangement joins TRBV13 to TRBJ2-7; TRBD1 aligns across 7 bases. The end of the DNA is better explained by TRBJ2-5, so the J call may be wrong. Germline V gene data show CDR1 as PRHDT and CDR2 as FYEKMQ (reference sequence). This CDR3 contains 13 residues. The CDR3 region is CASKEGGTKTQYF. CDR3 sequence (DNA): TGTGCCAGCAAAGAAGGGGGCACGAAGACCCAGTACTTC.

This clonotype was counted only a few times. The V gene is TRBV12-3 or TRBV12-4, the J gene TRBJ2-1, with 8 positions matching TRBD2. The CDR3 covers 15 residues. V shed 5 bases and J 7 bases; nucleotides not matched to a gene: 10. As DNA, the CDR3 is TGTGCCAGCAGTCTCGGGGGGGGTTTGTCAAATGAGCAGTTCTTC. Translated: CASSLGGGLSNEQFF.

This clonotype turned up a few times. The DNA of the CDR3 is TGCAGTGCTAGTGGCGGGAGCTCCTACAATGAGCAGTTCTTC. It encodes CSASGGSSYNEQFF. The gene calls are TRBV20-1 and TRBJ2-1, with 7 bases identical to TRBD2. CDR3 size: 14 residues. CDR1 and CDR2 from the germline V gene are DFQATT and SNEGSKA (reference sequence). The V and J ends lost 3 bases and 0 bases, in that order; junction bases with no gene match: 2.

This clonotype was observed a few times. This chain joins TRBV15 and TRBJ1-2; D ambiguous. The V end lost 0 bases, the J end lost 0 bases, and 5 bases lay between the germline ends. The germline V gene encodes CDR1 LNHNV and CDR2 YYDKDF (reference sequence). The CDR3 length is 14 residues. The CDR3 loop is CATSRETPNYGYTF. CDR3 nucleotide sequence: TGTGCCACCAGCAGAGAGACACCTAACTATGGCTACACCTTC.

V and J are TRBV20-1 and TRBJ2-7, with D unresolved. CDR1 DFQATT and CDR2 SNEGSKA come from the germline V gene (reference sequence). The CDR3 runs 15 residues. The V end lost 3 bases, the J end lost 6 bases, and 21 bases lay between the germline ends. The DNA for the CDR3 is TGCAGTGCTAGTATAGTTTCCCCGTTTCGGCGCGAGCAGTACTTC. Protein sequence: CSASIVSPFRREQYF.

J is TRBJ1-5 and V is TRBV3-1, with D unclear. Germline CDR1 is LGHDT and CDR2 is YNNKEL (reference sequence). The V end was cut by 0 bases, the J end by 6 bases, with 6 bases between. This CDR3 region has 13 residues. CDR3 sequence reads: CASSQELGQPQHF. The CDR3 nucleotides are TGTGCCAGCAGCCAAGAATTGGGTCAGCCCCAGCATTTT.

This clonotype was counted ten times or more. The chain combines TRBV7-3 with TRBJ1-2, with 9 bases lining up with TRBD1. CDR1 is SGHTA, CDR2 FQGTGA, per germline. The ends lost 5 bases at V and 4 bases at J; junction bases unmatched: 14. The CDR3 loop spans 17 amino acids. The CDR3 DNA reads as TGTGCCAGCAGCCCCCAAGGCGGGACAGGGTCAATCTATGGCTACACCTTC. This encodes CASSPQGGTGSIYGYTF.

This clonotype was picked up a small number of times. This chain joins TRBV5-1 and TRBJ2-5; 8 bases are shared with TRBD1. The CDR3 contains 17 residues. CDR1 is SGHRS and CDR2 is YFSETQ in the germline V gene. V shed 4 bases and J 1 base; nucleotides not matched to a gene: 12. CDR3 in amino acids: CASSQGRQGRVQETQYF. In nucleotides, the CDR3 is TGCGCCAGCAGCCAAGGTCGACAGGGGAGAGTCCAAGAGACCCAGTACTTC.

V gene TRBV20-1 combines with J gene TRBJ1-1, with 8 bases matching TRBD1. This CDR3 has 12 residues. Trimming took 5 bases from V and 11 from J; bases not matched to a gene: 10. Per the germline V gene, CDR1 is DFQATT and CDR2 is SNEGSKA (reference sequence). Written as DNA, the CDR3 is TGCAGTGCTGAAGCAGGGGGCCAGGCGGCTTTCTTT. It encodes CSAEAGGQAAFF.

This clonotype came up a few times. CDR3 sequence reads: CASSPYVRVGGELFF. DNA for the CDR3: TGCGCCAGCAGCCCCTATGTCCGGGTGGGCGGGGAGCTGTTTTTT. V gene TRBV5-1 combines with J gene TRBJ2-2; D is unresolved. The germline CDR1 and CDR2 sequences are SGHRS and YFSETQ. This CDR3 comprises 15 residues. V was clipped by 4 bases and J by 7 bases, with 17 bases between them.

The chain has TRBV6-2 or TRBV6-3 and TRBJ1-5, with 7 bases matching TRBD1. There are 14 residues in the CDR3. The germline CDR1 and CDR2 sequences are MNHEY and SVGEGT. Trimming took 4 bases from V and 4 from J; bases not matched to a gene: 4. The CDR3 nucleotides read TGTGCCAGCAGTTCGGGACAGACAAATCAGCCCCAGCATTTT. Encoded protein: CASSSGQTNQPQHF.

There are a few counts of this clonotype. The chain joins TRBV7-9 to TRBJ2-7, with D possibly TRBD1 on 6 matching bases. The CDR3 is 16 residues long. Trimming cost V 4 bases and J 2 bases, with 18 bases left between them. Germline-derived CDR1 and CDR2 are SEHNR and FQNEAQ (reference sequence). The CDR3 loop reads CASSYYPTGTTYEQYF. CDR3 nucleotide sequence: TGTGCCAGCAGCTACTATCCGACAGGTACCACCTACGAGCAGTACTTC.